Below, 14 T cell receptor beta chains from the same sample are listed, as sequenced in a study of control samples from healthy donors and cancer patients. Profiling relied on immunoSEQ multiplex PCR, and the TCRdb table lists in-frame clones only, not all of them. Of tens of thousands of clones listed, roughly 91% were seen once; the top ten hold approximately 14%. The sequencing input was blood. All receptors come from a man younger than 40 in good health.

This clone was observed once. The chain joins TRBV25-1 to TRBJ1-2; 8 nucleotides agree with TRBD1. In germline, CDR1 is MGHDK, CDR2 SYGVNS. The CDR3 is made up of 17 amino acids. Trimming cost V 5 bases and J 4 bases; bases outside gene matches: 15. The CDR3 sequence is CASSNWDRLTKRYGYTF. The CDR3 DNA reads as TGTGCCAGCAGTAATTGGGACAGGTTAACCAAACGCTATGGCTACACCTTC.

The V gene is TRBV28, the J gene TRBJ1-4; D might be TRBD1 (6 bases). The V and J ends lost 5 bases and 1 base respectively, with 14 bases between them. The V gene's germline CDR1 is MDHEN and CDR2 SYDVKM. This CDR3 has 16 amino acids. CDR3 loop: CASSLLTGITNEKLFF. CDR3 sequence (DNA): TGTGCCAGCAGTCTCCTTACAGGGATAACTAATGAAAAACTGTTTTTT.

CDR3 nucleotide sequence: TGCAGTGCCGTCGGGGGCTACGAGCAGTACTTC. It yields the protein CSAVGGYEQYF. The genes are TRBV20-1 and TRBJ2-7; D is possibly TRBD2 (6 bases). From germline, CDR1 is DFQATT and CDR2 SNEGSKA (reference sequence). The CDR3 is 11 residues long. The germline V and J ends were trimmed by 6 bases and 3 bases, with 9 bases remaining between them.

The chain carries TRBV12-3 or TRBV12-4 and TRBJ2-7, with 12 bases identical to TRBD2. With V trimmed by 8 bases and J by 2 bases, 1 base remained unmatched. This CDR3 is built from 13 residues. CDR3 in DNA: TGTGCCAGCCGACTAGCGGGAGCCTACGAGCAGTACTTC. Its protein product is CASRLAGAYEQYF.

The chain links TRBV30 to TRBJ1-4; 8 bases align to TRBD1. This CDR3 is built from 15 residues. Germline CDR1 GTSNPN, CDR2 SVGIG (reference sequence). The J segment lost 5 bases and the V segment lost 3 bases, leaving 8 bases of the junction unmatched. DNA for the CDR3: TGTGCCTGGAGACCTGGACAGGGACTAAATGAAAAACTGTTTTTT. This translates into CAWRPGQGLNEKLFF. The complete variable domain, with remaining parts taken from reference TRBV30 and TRBJ1-4, reads SQTIHQWPATLVQPVGSPLSLECTVEGTSNPNLYWYRQAAGRGLQLLFYSVGIGQISSEVPQNLSASRPQDRQFILSSKKLLLSDSGFYLCAWRPGQGLNEKLFFGSGTQLSVL.

The chain is built from TRBV5-6 and TRBJ1-2; D is perhaps TRBD1 (6 bases). CDR3 length: 17 amino acids. Trimming shortened V by 0 bases and J by 6 bases, and 21 bases separated the two germline ends. Germline CDR1 and CDR2: SGHDT and YYEEEE. The CDR3 is CASSLEPGAAGWNGYTF. The CDR3 DNA reads as TGTGCCAGCAGCTTGGAGCCGGGGGCGGCGGGGTGGAATGGCTACACCTTC.

V is TRBV28 and J is TRBJ2-2, with D maybe TRBD2 (6 bases). The CDR3 sequence is 18 residues long. Trimming took 7 bases from V and 3 from J, leaving 24 bases between them. The germline V gene encodes CDR1 MDHEN and CDR2 SYDVKM. The CDR3 here is CASNRWGDLGRDTGELFF. The CDR3 DNA sequence: TGTGCCAGCAACCGCTGGGGGGATCTGGGCCGAGACACCGGGGAGCTGTTTTTT.

This clone appeared a single time. This chain uses TRBV5-1 with TRBJ1-5, with D maybe TRBD1 (5 bases). The V gene's germline CDR1 is SGHRS and CDR2 YFSETQ. The germline V and J ends were trimmed by 0 bases and 6 bases, with 10 bases remaining between them. The CDR3 sequence is 14 residues long. The chain's CDR3 is CASSLGREGQPQHF. DNA for the CDR3: TGCGCCAGCAGCTTGGGCAGGGAGGGTCAGCCCCAGCATTTT. The full variable domain, rest sourced from reference TRBV5-1 and TRBJ1-5, is KAGVTQTPRYLIKTRGQQVTLSCSPISGHRSVSWYQQTPGQGLQFLFEYFSETQRNKGNFPGRFSGRQFSNSRSEMNVSTLELGDSALYLCASSLGREGQPQHFGDGTRLSIL.

The chain uses TRBV7-2 and TRBJ2-7; D call uncertain. Between the trimmed V and J ends, which lost 7 bases and 4 bases, there was a span of 11 bases. The CDR3 runs to 12 residues. Germline V gene data show CDR1 as SGHTA and CDR2 as FQGNSA. CDR3: CASTADQYEQYF. The CDR3 DNA follows: TGTGCCAGCACCGCGGACCAATACGAGCAGTACTTC.

The genes are TRBV2 and TRBJ2-3; unclear D gene. CDR3 length: 15 residues. Trimming removed 1 base from V and 0 bases from J, with 8 bases in between. CDR1 SNHLY and CDR2 FYNNEI come from the germline V gene. In nucleotides, the CDR3 is TGTGCCAGCAGTGAAGGTCCAGGCAGCACAGATACGCAGTATTTT. Encoded protein: CASSEGPGSTDTQYF.

The chain has TRBV4-3 and TRBJ1-2, with D maybe TRBD1 (5 bases). The V gene's germline CDR1 is LGHNA and CDR2 YSLEER. The CDR3 spans 14 residues. The V gene lost 0 bases and the J gene lost 6 bases, with 11 bases spanning the gap. In DNA, the CDR3 is TGCGCCAGCAGCCAAGATGGCAGGGTTAATGGCTACACCTTC. Residues: CASSQDGRVNGYTF.

This clone was detected only a few times. The CDR3 sequence: CASNLQGMVAEQYF. In DNA form, the CDR3 reads TGTGCCAGCAACCTACAGGGGATGGTGGCCGAGCAGTACTTC. V is TRBV7-2 and J is TRBJ2-7; TRBD1 matches at 7 bases. There are 14 residues in the CDR3. Trimming removed 7 bases from V and 6 bases from J; junction bases left unmatched: 12. Germline loops: CDR1 SGHTA, CDR2 FQGNSA.

This rearrangement joins TRBV7-9 to TRBJ2-7; either TRBD1 or TRBD2 may fit D (6 bases each). V dropped 1 base and J dropped 5 bases, with 18 bases sitting between them. This CDR3 is built from 16 residues. The germline gives CDR1 SEHNR, CDR2 FQNEAQ (reference sequence). DNA of the CDR3: TGTGCCAGCAGCTTAGGGAGGGGGATTTTTGGGCACGAGCAGTACTTC. It specifies CASSLGRGIFGHEQYF.

The rearrangement uses TRBV29-1 and TRBJ2-3, with 7 bases lining up with TRBD1. V was pared by 3 bases and J by 0 bases, with 3 bases of the junction left unmatched. The CDR3 contains 14 residues. CDR1 and CDR2 (germline): SQVTM, ANQGSEA. This CDR3 is CSVEDRSSTDTQYF. CDR3 coding DNA: TGCAGCGTTGAGGACAGGTCTAGCACAGATACGCAGTATTTT.